Below are 30 T cell receptor beta chains sequenced from a single sample in a study of shared clonotypes between healthy human individuals. In the naive CD8 group, cells lacked CD45RO and were positively selected for CCR7, so terminally differentiated effector memory CD45RA+ cells were left out. Generated by immunoSEQ multiplex PCR, the TCRdb table keeps only in-frame clones and is missing some. The sample lists about 2.1 million clones, about 93% occurring once. Sequencing input: naive CD8+ T cells from PBMCs. The receptors stem from a man younger than 30 in good health. Some clones in this sample may be carry-over from other donors' samples.

CDR3 sequence (DNA): TGTGCCAGCAGCTTGTGGGGGAGTAGCAATCAGCCCCAGCATTTT. Translated: CASSLWGSSNQPQHF. The rearrangement joins TRBV5-8 to TRBJ1-5; a possible D gene is TRBD1 (5 bases). The germline V gene encodes CDR1 SGHTS and CDR2 YDEGEE. The V end was cut by 1 base, the J end by 0 bases, with 8 bases between. This CDR3 spans 15 amino acids.

The chain employs TRBV28 and TRBJ2-7, with 9 nucleotides matching TRBD1. Germline V lookup: CDR1 MDHEN, CDR2 SYDVKM. The CDR3 covers 16 residues. The V segment lost 5 bases and the J segment 3 bases; nucleotides outside the gene matches: 11. The DNA for the CDR3 is TGTGCCAGCAGTCTCGGGACAGGGCCTACCTTCTACGAGCAGTACTTC. Protein product: CASSLGTGPTFYEQYF.

This rearrangement joins TRBV4-1 to TRBJ2-7, with 12 bases fitting TRBD2. CDR1 and CDR2 (germline): MGHRA, YSYEKL. This CDR3 has 14 amino acids. The junction had 0 bases not matched to a gene; V was cut back by 5 bases and J by 1 base. The DNA of the CDR3 is TGCGCCAGCAGCGGACTAGCGGGATCCTACGAGCAGTACTTC. The encoded protein is CASSGLAGSYEQYF.

The chain joins TRBV29-1 to TRBJ1-2, with D hard to call. V lost 0 bases and J 1 base, leaving 12 bases between the germline ends. From germline, CDR1 is SQVTM and CDR2 ANQGSEA. The CDR3 sequence is 15 residues long. The CDR3: CSVEDYGTINYGYTF. The CDR3 DNA reads as TGCAGCGTTGAAGATTACGGCACGATTAACTATGGCTACACCTTC.

The chain combines TRBV7-9 with TRBJ1-1, with D possibly being TRBD1 (6 bases). Trimming shortened V by 2 bases and J by 10 bases, and 11 bases separated the two germline ends. The germline CDR1 and CDR2 sequences are SEHNR and FQNEAQ (reference sequence). The CDR3 has 12 amino acids. CDR3 amino acids: CASSLYQGLAFF. CDR3 DNA: TGTGCCAGCAGCTTATATCAGGGGTTAGCTTTCTTT.

The V call is TRBV2, the J call TRBJ1-5; no clear D. The V end was cut by 1 base, the J end by 6 bases, with 13 bases between. The CDR3 has 15 residues. Germline values: CDR1 SNHLY, CDR2 FYNNEI. The CDR3 region has the DNA TGTGCCAGCAGTGAAGGTGTGAGAGTAGGTCAGCCCCAGCATTTT. It codes for CASSEGVRVGQPQHF.

The chain combines TRBV6-5 with TRBJ2-7; D is ambiguous. The CDR3 consists of 15 residues. Germline lookup yields CDR1 MNHEY and CDR2 SVGAGI. Trimming stripped 0 bases from V and 0 bases from J, with 9 bases between. As DNA, the CDR3 is TGTGCCAGCAGTTACTCGGTAGCAGACTCCTACGAGCAGTACTTC. This codes for CASSYSVADSYEQYF.

V gene TRBV6-5 combines with J gene TRBJ1-1; perhaps TRBD1 as D (5 bases). This CDR3 region has 14 residues. Looked up from germline, CDR1 is MNHEY and CDR2 is SVGAGI. The V gene lost 4 bases and the J gene lost 4 bases, with 13 bases spanning the gap. CDR3 sequence (DNA): TGTGCCAGCAGTTTGGGGGGGGAGGCCACTGAAGCTTTCTTT. Protein: CASSLGGEATEAFF.

The chain links TRBV7-3 to TRBJ1-1; possibly TRBD1 for D (6 bases). CDR3 size: 15 residues. Germline-derived CDR1 and CDR2 are SGHTA and FQGTGA. The V end was cut by 0 bases, the J end by 1 base, with 9 bases between. DNA for the CDR3: TGTGCCAGCAGCTTAACGGGGGCGGCGAACACTGAAGCTTTCTTT. It translates to CASSLTGAANTEAFF.

The chain couples TRBV12-2 to TRBJ2-7; the DNA was not used to check the table's D call, TRBD1. TRBV12-2 is an annotated pseudogene. This CDR3 is built from 16 residues. CDR3 region: CASRFVRWWQTYEQYF. In DNA form, the CDR3 reads TGTGCAAGTCGCTTCGTTCGTTGGTGGCAAACCTACGAGCAGTACTTC.

Note on this clone: Other DNA sequences in this sample translate to the same CDR3. The genes are TRBV9 and TRBJ2-1; 10 nucleotides match TRBD2. The V gene end was trimmed by 2 bases and the J gene end by 2 bases; junction bases not matched to a gene: 1. The germline CDR1 and CDR2 sequences are SGDLS and YYNGEE. This CDR3 contains 15 residues. The CDR3 nucleotides read TGTGCCAGCAGCGTGAGCGGGAGGGCCTACAATGAGCAGTTCTTC. Residues: CASSVSGRAYNEQFF.

The chain couples TRBV6-5 to TRBJ2-2; no reliable D call. The CDR3 runs to 13 residues. V lost 6 bases and J lost 5, with 10 bases in between. Germline V gives CDR1 MNHEY, CDR2 SVGAGI. In DNA, the CDR3 is TGTGCCAGCAGCCGTGGAGTGACCGGGGAGCTGTTTTTT. This codes for CASSRGVTGELFF.

This chain links TRBV2 with TRBJ2-1, with D tentatively TRBD2 (7 bases). Trimming took 6 bases from V and 5 from J, leaving 17 bases between them. Germline CDR1 SNHLY, CDR2 FYNNEI. The CDR3 sequence is 15 residues long. CDR3 sequence: CASRGGPWQDNEQFF. For the CDR3, the DNA is TGTGCCAGCAGGGGGGGGCCGTGGCAGGACAATGAGCAGTTCTTC.

This chain connects TRBV28 to TRBJ2-5; D is unclear. The assigned J gene may be wrong: the sequence end matches TRBJ2-7 better. This CDR3 has 11 amino acids. Looked up from germline, CDR1 is MDHEN and CDR2 is SYDVKM. CDR3 sequence (DNA): TGTGCCAGCAGTACCTCTTACGAGCAGTACTTC. This translates into CASSTSYEQYF.

In the case of this clone: The same CDR3 arises from other DNA sequences in this sample as well. The chain combines TRBV27 with TRBJ1-1; 7 bases match TRBD1. The germline V gene encodes CDR1 MNHEY and CDR2 SMNVEV (reference sequence). This CDR3 is 14 amino acids long. V lost 5 bases to trimming and J lost 1 base; unmatched junction nucleotides: 4. CDR3 in amino acids: CASSPRTGNTEAFF. The CDR3 DNA reads as TGTGCCAGCAGTCCAAGGACAGGGAACACTGAAGCTTTCTTT.

The chain employs TRBV27 and TRBJ2-1; 9 nucleotides align to TRBD1. This CDR3 has 20 residues. V dropped 3 bases and J dropped 4; count of bases not matched to a gene: 19. Germline CDR1 and CDR2: MNHEY and SMNVEV (reference sequence). CDR3 sequence: CASSFLPGQGQESRYNEQFF. CDR3 bases: TGTGCCAGCAGTTTCCTCCCGGGACAGGGTCAGGAGAGTAGGTACAATGAGCAGTTCTTC.

The rearrangement links TRBV29-1 to TRBJ2-1; 10 bases are shared with TRBD1. CDR1 and CDR2 from the germline V gene are SQVTM and ANQGSEA. Unmatched junction bases numbered 6, after V lost 8 bases and J lost 2 bases. The CDR3 consists of 14 residues. The CDR3 protein is CSTPGTGAYNEQFF. The CDR3 nucleotides read TGCAGCACCCCCGGGACAGGGGCCTACAATGAGCAGTTCTTC.

This clone was observed a handful of times. The gene calls are TRBV6-7 and TRBJ2-7, with 9 bases matching TRBD1. TRBV6-7 is assigned to the ORF class and has an uncertain function. Germline trimming cut 11 bases from V and 7 bases from J; bases unmatched to any gene: 9. CDR3 length: 12 residues. Here the CDR3 DNA reads TGTGCCGCGACGGACAGGGGCAGGGAGCAGTACTTC. It translates to CAATDRGREQYF.

The V call is TRBV19, the J call TRBJ1-5, with unresolved D. The V end lost 2 bases, the J end lost 0 bases, and 8 bases lay between the germline ends. The V gene's germline CDR1 is LNHDA and CDR2 SQIVND (reference sequence). The CDR3 is 15 amino acids. Here the CDR3 reads CASSISDLSNQPQHF. CDR3 DNA: TGTGCCAGTAGTATATCAGATCTTAGCAATCAGCCCCAGCATTTT. The full variable domain, in which reference TRBV19 and TRBJ1-5 provide the parts outside the CDR3, is DGGITQSPKYLFRKEGQNVTLSCEQNLNHDAMYWYRQDPGQGLRLIYYSQIVNDFQKGDIAEGYSVSREKKESFPLTVTSAQKNPTAFYLCASSISDLSNQPQHFGDGTRLSIL.

This rearrangement joins TRBV7-2 to TRBJ2-7; the D is unclear. CDR1 is SGHTA and CDR2 is FQGNSA in the germline V gene. The V end was cut by 1 base, the J end by 5 bases, with 15 bases between. The CDR3 is made up of 15 amino acids. The CDR3 DNA follows: TGTGCCAGCAGCTTAGATCGTCCACCTTGGGACGAGCAGTACTTC. Protein sequence: CASSLDRPPWDEQYF.

The rearrangement joins TRBV15 to TRBJ2-1; 8 bases match TRBD2. Germline assignment: CDR1 LNHNV and CDR2 YYDKDF (reference sequence). V was clipped by 0 bases and J by 6 bases; unmatched bases: 10. The CDR3 consists of 17 residues. The chain's CDR3 is CATSRDQTREGVNEQFF. The CDR3 nucleotides read TGTGCCACCAGCAGAGATCAGACCCGGGAGGGTGTCAATGAGCAGTTCTTC.

The chain couples TRBV5-4 to TRBJ2-7, with a possible D match to TRBD2 (5 bases). Germline V CDR1 and CDR2: SGHNT, YYREEE (reference sequence). CDR3 length equals 16 residues. Between the trimmed V and J ends, which lost 2 bases and 5 bases, there was a span of 20 bases. CDR3 bases: TGTGCCAGCAGCTTCGGAGCCCCCCGGGGTGTAAACGAGCAGTACTTC. Protein product: CASSFGAPRGVNEQYF.

The chain has TRBV11-2 and TRBJ1-4; TRBD1 might be the D (5 bases). Trimming shortened V by 5 bases and J by 3 bases, and 13 bases separated the two germline ends. Germline V lookup: CDR1 SGHAT, CDR2 FQNNGV. The CDR3 consists of 15 residues. CDR3 amino acids: CASSPRGESNEKLFF. CDR3 DNA: TGTGCCAGCAGCCCGCGGGGGGAGTCTAATGAAAAACTGTTTTTT.

Comment on this clone: Other DNA sequences in this specimen translate into the identical CDR3. The genes are TRBV11-2 and TRBJ2-7; 7 nucleotides align to TRBD1. Trimming removed 0 bases from V and 2 bases from J; junction bases left unmatched: 4. The CDR3 extends over 15 amino acids. Germline V gene data show CDR1 as SGHAT and CDR2 as FQNNGV. CDR3 residues: CASSLDGQGAYEQYF. Written as DNA, the CDR3 is TGTGCCAGCAGCTTAGATGGCCAGGGGGCCTACGAGCAGTACTTC.

As to this clone: The sample has other DNA sequences that encode this CDR3 too. The chain carries TRBV30 and TRBJ1-1; D gene unclear. Trimming left V 2 bases short and J 1 base short, with 8 bases between. Germline lookup yields CDR1 GTSNPN and CDR2 SVGIG (reference sequence). CDR3 length equals 13 residues. The CDR3, as DNA: TGTGCCTGGAGTCTTGGCGGGAACACTGAAGCTTTCTTT. Protein: CAWSLGGNTEAFF.

The V call is TRBV4-1, the J call TRBJ2-1, with 7 bases lining up with TRBD2. Trimming at V came to 1 base and at J to 8 bases, leaving 14 bases not matched to a gene. Germline CDR1 and CDR2: MGHRA and YSYEKL. The CDR3 has 17 amino acids. CDR3: CASSQVLAGVTMYEQFF. In DNA form, the CDR3 reads TGCGCCAGCAGCCAAGTTTTGGCGGGAGTTACAATGTATGAGCAGTTCTTC.

Note on this clone: Other DNA sequences in the same sample also yield this CDR3. The chain has TRBV5-1 and TRBJ2-7; tentatively, D is TRBD1 or TRBD2 (5 bases each). Germline values: CDR1 SGHRS, CDR2 YFSETQ. The CDR3 has 12 amino acids. The V and J ends lost 5 bases and 3 bases respectively, with 9 bases between them. Here the CDR3 reads CASRGTYYEQYF. The CDR3 region has the DNA TGCGCCAGCAGGGGGACGTACTACGAGCAGTACTTC.

The V gene is TRBV27, the J gene TRBJ2-7, with a possible D match to TRBD2 (5 bases). Germline-derived CDR1 and CDR2 are MNHEY and SMNVEV (reference sequence). The length of the CDR3 is 14 residues. Trimming stripped 5 bases from V and 2 bases from J, with 13 bases between. CDR3 sequence reads: CASSAGRVTYEQYF. The CDR3 region has the DNA TGTGCCAGCAGTGCGGGCAGAGTAACCTACGAGCAGTACTTC.

This sequence joins TRBV28 and TRBJ2-5, with D possibly matching TRBD2 (5 bases). The CDR3 is 13 residues long. With 3 bases removed from V and 3 bases from J, the gap between germline ends came to 8 bases. Germline V gene lookup returns CDR1 MDHEN and CDR2 SYDVKM. CDR3 sequence: CASSLQRKETQYF. CDR3 bases: TGTGCCAGCAGTTTGCAGCGGAAAGAGACCCAGTACTTC.

CDR3 amino acids: CASSPHHDGSEAFF. CDR3 in DNA: TGTGCCAGCAGTCCCCACCACGATGGCTCGGAGGCTTTCTTT. This sequence joins TRBV28 and TRBJ1-1; D unresolved. The CDR3 runs 14 residues. V was cut by 5 bases and J by 11 bases, with 21 bases left in between. Germline CDR1 and CDR2: MDHEN and SYDVKM.